Listed here are 5 T cell receptor beta chains from one sample, sequenced in a study of OX40 agonist ivuxolimab in advanced cancers. Clones were read by immunoSEQ multiplex PCR, and TCRdb kept only the in-frame ones, dropping some. The sample holds some 100,000 clones; 86% are singletons and the top ten take roughly 2.1%. The sequenced sample was CD4+ or CD8+ T cells sorted from blood, obtained in a trial of the OX40 agonist ivuxolimab. The source of these receptors is an adult with an advanced solid tumor such as melanoma, head and neck, liver or kidney cancer.

V usage is TRBV11-2 and J usage is TRBJ2-7, with D perhaps matching TRBD1 or TRBD2 (5 bases each). The CDR3 is 14 residues long. The V gene lost 3 bases and the J gene lost 2 bases, with 11 bases spanning the gap. Looked up from germline, CDR1 is SGHAT and CDR2 is FQNNGV. The CDR3 DNA follows: TGTGCCAGCAGCTTCGCAGGGACCCCCTACGAGCAGTACTTC. This sequence encodes CASSFAGTPYEQYF.

The genes are TRBV2 and TRBJ1-5, with 9 positions matching TRBD1. CDR3 size: 15 residues. CDR1 is SNHLY and CDR2 is FYNNEI in the germline V gene. V lost 1 base and J lost 6; bases outside the gene matches: 4. In DNA form, the CDR3 reads TGTGCCAGCAGTGAAGAAACAGGGGGCACTCAGCCCCAGCATTTT. It codes for CASSEETGGTQPQHF.

The chain employs TRBV10-2 and TRBJ2-7, with D possibly TRBD2 on 5 matching bases. Deletions cut 4 bases from V and 7 bases from J, with 17 bases between. This CDR3 region has 14 residues. Germline CDR1 and CDR2: WSHSY and SAAADI. CDR3 region: CASSGELEASEQYF. In DNA, the CDR3 is TGCGCCAGCAGTGGGGAACTAGAAGCCTCGGAGCAGTACTTC.

In DNA, the CDR3 is TGTGCCAGCTATAATGGAAACACCATATATTTT. Protein: CASYNGNTIYF. The genes are TRBV28 and TRBJ1-3; D ambiguous. Germline V gives CDR1 MDHEN, CDR2 SYDVKM. Trimming removed 8 bases at V and 3 bases at J, with 5 bases between. CDR3 length: 11 amino acids.

The rearrangement uses TRBV11-1 and TRBJ2-1, with 10 bases identical to TRBD1. J gave up 2 bases and V 4 bases, and 11 bases lay outside the gene matches. There are 18 residues in the CDR3. In germline, CDR1 is SGHAT, CDR2 FQDESV (reference sequence). The CDR3 sequence: CASSSTGIGQGAYNEQFF. The CDR3, as DNA: TGTGCCAGCAGCTCAACGGGGATTGGACAGGGGGCCTACAATGAGCAGTTCTTC.